Sequencing of this T cell receptor beta chain was carried out in a study of vaccination effects on CD4 cells after COVID-19. Notes on this clone: Its antigen remains unidentified.

Trimming cost V 3 bases and J 1 base; bases outside gene matches: 8. This CDR3 region has 17 residues. Germline values: CDR1 SGHTA, CDR2 FQGTGA. Generated by immunoSEQ multiplex PCR, the TCRdb table keeps only in-frame clones and is missing some. Of approximately 74,000 clones in the sample, roughly 73% were seen once. Isolation of CD4+ T cells took place after more than 9 days of culture. All study participants received two doses of BNT162b2 or mRNA-1273 vaccine. The J gene is TRBJ2-1, the V gene TRBV7-3, with 8 bases that match TRBD2. The sequence derives from a human donor who received a COVID-19 vaccine. The sample consisted of CD4+ T cells from PBMCs cultured without peptide, taken after COVID-19 vaccination. The CDR3 bases are TGTGCCAGCAGCTTGGGTCTAGCGGGTCTATCCTACAATGAGCAGTTCTTC. This encodes CASSLGLAGLSYNEQFF.